This TCR beta chain was sequenced in a study of shared clonotypes between healthy human individuals. CDR3 length: 16 residues. From germline, CDR1 is SGHTA and CDR2 FQGNSA. The V and J ends lost 4 bases and 3 bases, in that order; junction bases with no gene match: 4. Measured with immunoSEQ multiplex PCR; TCRdb has only the in-frame clones, and not every one. The sample has about a million clones, roughly 75% seen once; the top ten hold around 1.5%. With respect to this clone: The same CDR3 is also encoded by other DNA sequences in this sample.

This chain uses TRBV7-2 with TRBJ2-3, with TRBD2 matching over 13 bases. Sequenced: memory CD4+ T cells sorted from blood. The subset denotes: CD45RA-negative fraction. The TCR originated in a man aged 18 to 29 in good health. The CDR3 region is CASSSRTSGRTDTQYF. CDR3 DNA: TGTGCCAGCAGCTCGCGGACTAGCGGGAGAACAGATACGCAGTATTTT. The complete variable domain, with remaining parts taken from reference TRBV7-2 and TRBJ2-3, reads GAGVSQSPSNKVTEKGKDVELRCDPISGHTALYWYRQSLGQGLEFLIYFQGNSAPDKSGLPSDRFSAERTGGSVSTLTIQRTQQEDSAVYLCASSSRTSGRTDTQYFGPGTRLTVL.